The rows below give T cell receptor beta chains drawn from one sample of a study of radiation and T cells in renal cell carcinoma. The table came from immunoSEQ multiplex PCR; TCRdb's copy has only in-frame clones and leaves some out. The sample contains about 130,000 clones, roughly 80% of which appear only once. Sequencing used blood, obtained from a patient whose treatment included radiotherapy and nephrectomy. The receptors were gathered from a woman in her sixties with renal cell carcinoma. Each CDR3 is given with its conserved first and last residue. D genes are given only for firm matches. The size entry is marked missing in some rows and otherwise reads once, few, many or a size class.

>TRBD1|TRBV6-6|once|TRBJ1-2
CASSRGQTGYGYTF
TGTGCCAGCAGTAGGGGACAGACGGGCTATGGCTACACCTTC
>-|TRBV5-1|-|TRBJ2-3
CASSTAPSTDTQYF
TGCGCCAGCAGTACCGCGCCGAGCACAGATACGCAGTATTTT
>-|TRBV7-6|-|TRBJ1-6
CASSSTAGDSPLHF
TGTGCCAGCAGCTCGACAGCTGGGGATTCACCCCTCCACTTT
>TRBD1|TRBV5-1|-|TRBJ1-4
CASSSGTVNEKLFF
TGCGCCAGCAGCTCCGGGACAGTTAATGAAAAACTGTTTTTT
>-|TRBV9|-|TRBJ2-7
CASSVGLRSYEQYF
TGTGCCAGCAGCGTAGGGCTTCGCTCCTACGAGCAGTACTTC
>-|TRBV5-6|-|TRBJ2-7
CASSFSYEQYF
TGTGCCAGCAGCTTTTCCTACGAGCAGTACTTC
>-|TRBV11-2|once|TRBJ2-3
CASSSRLDTQYF
TGTGCCAGCAGCTCACGACTAGATACGCAGTATTTT
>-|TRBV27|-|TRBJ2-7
CASSLGGYEQYF
TGTGCCAGCAGTTTAGGAGGATACGAGCAGTACTTC
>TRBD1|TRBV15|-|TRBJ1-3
CATSDNRAGGHTIYF
TGTGCCACCAGCGACAACCGGGCAGGGGGACACACCATATATTTT
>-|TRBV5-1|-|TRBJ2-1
CASSSDQGRNEQFF
TGCGCCAGCAGCTCTGACCAGGGGAGGAATGAGCAGTTCTTC
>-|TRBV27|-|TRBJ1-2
CASSYDVNYGYTF
TGTGCCAGCAGCTATGACGTTAACTATGGCTACACCTTC
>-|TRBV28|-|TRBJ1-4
CASQRGFNEKLFF
TGTGCCAGCCAGAGGGGGTTCAATGAAAAACTGTTTTTT
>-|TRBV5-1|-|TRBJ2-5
CASTESRGWETQYF
TGCGCCAGCACCGAAAGCAGAGGGTGGGAGACCCAGTACTTC
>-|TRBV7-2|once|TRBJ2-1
CASSIQGREFF
TGTGCCAGCAGCATACAGGGCAGGGAATTCTTC
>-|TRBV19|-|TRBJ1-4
CASSIVAATTNEKLFF
TGTGCCAGTAGTATAGTAGCGGCGACAACTAATGAAAAACTGTTTTTT
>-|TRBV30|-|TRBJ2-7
CAQKRQGSYEQYF
TGTGCCCAAAAGAGGCAGGGGTCCTACGAGCAGTACTTC
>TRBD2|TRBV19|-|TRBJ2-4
CASTGGTSIQYF
TGTGCCAGTACGGGGGGGACGAGCATTCAGTACTTC
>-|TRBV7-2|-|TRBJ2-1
CASSPLQKGSYNEQFF
TGTGCCAGCAGCCCCCTCCAGAAGGGCTCCTACAATGAGCAGTTCTTC
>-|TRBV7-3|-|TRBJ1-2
CASSLTGGGAGYTF
TGTGCCAGCAGCTTAACGGGTGGGGGCGCGGGCTACACCTTC
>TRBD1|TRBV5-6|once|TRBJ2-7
CASSWTGRYEQYF
TGTGCCAGCAGCTGGACAGGGCGCTACGAGCAGTACTTC
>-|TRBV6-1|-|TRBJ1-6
CASRDSLDSPLHF
TGTGCCAGCAGAGACAGCCTGGATTCACCCCTCCACTTT
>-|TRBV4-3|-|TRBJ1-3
CASSQEIGDSLDF
TGCGCCAGCAGCCAAGAAATTGGGGACTCCTTAGATTTT
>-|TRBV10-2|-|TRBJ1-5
CASNPTLGDQPQHF
TGCGCCAGCAACCCGACGCTGGGAGATCAGCCCCAGCATTTT
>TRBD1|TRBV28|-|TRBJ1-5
CASSPLRGQGQPQHF
TGTGCCAGCAGTCCGCTTAGGGGGCAGGGACAGCCCCAGCATTTT
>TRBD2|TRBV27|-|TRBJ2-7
CASSLIAGDHGEQYF
TGTGCCAGCAGTCTGATAGCGGGAGATCATGGGGAGCAGTACTTC
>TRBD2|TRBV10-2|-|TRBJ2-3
CASSEAGATDTQYF
TGCGCCAGCAGCGAAGCGGGAGCCACAGATACGCAGTATTTT
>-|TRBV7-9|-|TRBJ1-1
CASSPRDTTEAFF
TGTGCCAGCAGTCCCAGGGATACCACTGAAGCTTTCTTT
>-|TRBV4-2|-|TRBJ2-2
CASSYEVSRPTGELFF
TGTGCCAGCAGCTACGAGGTGTCAAGGCCAACCGGGGAGCTGTTTTTT
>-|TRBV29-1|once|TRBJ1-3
CSVSKGSGNTIYF
TGCAGCGTTTCTAAGGGCTCTGGAAACACCATATATTTT